This is a list of T cell receptor beta chains from one sample in a study of T cells in Graves' hyperthyroidism and ophthalmopathy. TCRdb independently ran MiXCR on the multiplex PCR reads; one entry per CDR3 protein. Of hundreds of thousands of distinct CDR3 sequences in the sample, about 16% are singletons; the top ten hold around 3.5%. Sequencing used blood. These receptors came from a woman aged 40-49 years with Graves' ophthalmopathy. Both conserved end residues are trimmed from each CDR3. Rows give clone size only sometimes, using once, few, many, or a class for an expanded clone.

j_gene,len,v_gene,abundance,CDR3aa
TRBJ2-3,12,TRBV11-3,many,ASSPILAAPGGY
TRBJ2-7,10,TRBV6-1,many,ASRIQGGEQY
TRBJ1-1,14,TRBV19,many,ASSIRRTGPNTEAF
TRBJ2-2,14,TRBV29-1,few,SVERADRKNTGELF
TRBJ1-5,12,TRBV28,many,ASSSHGAGQPQH
TRBJ2-2,14,TRBV27,-,ASSFLGLAGTGELF
TRBJ1-3,11,TRBV20-1,-,SARSHELNTIY
TRBJ2-3,14,TRBV3-1,many,ASSQWQEFGADTQY
TRBJ1-2,11,TRBV12-5,many,ASGLGTQRSYT
TRBJ2-7,12,TRBV6-1,few,ASTEAGGSYEQY
TRBJ1-5,13,TRBV19,-,ASGPGLYSNQPQH
TRBJ2-5,11,TRBV7-2,-,ASSLNRGETRY
TRBJ1-1,11,TRBV30,many,AWSSTGTTEAF
TRBJ1-3,16,TRBV18,-,ASSPLGQVINPGNTIY
TRBJ1-1,10,TRBV20-1,-,SAREPGTEAF
TRBJ2-3,12,TRBV27,many,ASSLRQGIDTQY
TRBJ2-3,10,TRBV20-1,many,SAYSGLDTQY
TRBJ1-4,14,TRBV4-1,few,ASSQMEGSSNEKLF
TRBJ1-5,15,TRBV19,-,ASGSRPSWTVNQPQH
TRBJ1-2,11,TRBV3-1,many,ASSQYSREVRT
TRBJ1-1,12,TRBV11-2,many,ASSIRGRDTEAF
TRBJ2-2,13,TRBV28,many,ASSLPGLATGELF
TRBJ2-1,12,TRBV20-1,few,SAAQRLSYNEQF
TRBJ1-2,10,TRBV7-9,few,ASSTDSLCYT
TRBJ2-7,13,TRBV4-3,-,ASSQTTGTDYEQY
TRBJ1-2,12,TRBV20-1,-,SARRDPPRNGYT
TRBJ1-6,13,TRBV6-2/TRBV6-3,-,ASSSLETGGSPLH
TRBJ1-1,10,TRBV30,many,AWSKTADEAF
TRBJ2-7,12,TRBV9,few,ASSYTPDAYEQY
TRBJ2-3,16,TRBV5-5,-,ASSLRGGGGSSTDTQY
TRBJ1-1,13,TRBV5-1,many,ASSSTTGADTEAF
TRBJ2-7,12,TRBV7-8,few,ASSFGINSYEQY
TRBJ1-3,10,TRBV29-1,-,SVEGQGDTIY
TRBJ2-7,13,TRBV4-1,few,ASSQPVTGAYEQY
TRBJ2-2,13,TRBV9,few,ASSATDANTGELF
TRBJ1-2,12,TRBV25-1,few,ASSEGLQHYGYT
TRBJ2-7,12,TRBV11-2,many,ASSPVRRSYEQY
TRBJ2-1,13,TRBV6-1,few,ASSELLASYNEQF
TRBJ1-6,13,TRBV2,-,ASSAAGWDNSPLH
TRBJ1-6,12,TRBV20-1,once,SARTGEPNSPLH
TRBJ2-5,12,TRBV2,-,ASGGGGGSETQY
TRBJ2-7,11,TRBV7-2,many,ATTHGQGGEQY
TRBJ2-7,13,TRBV19,-,ASSRTSESSYEQY
TRBJ2-5,14,TRBV18,-,ASSPLGGTPKLVTD
TRBJ1-1,11,TRBV11-3,many,ASSFTGNTEAF